This TCR beta chain emerged from a study of cytomegalovirus exposure and HLA in healthy donors. About this clone itself: Its antigen is not identified.

Study findings and constraints: It was reported that the classifier diagnosed cytomegalovirus status with high specificity and sensitivity in both the original and validation cohorts. Later on, a genetic analysis was performed. It linked a missense variant in DCLRE1C with V- and J-gene trimming of TCR beta.

PCR primers comprised 60 Vbeta and 13 Jbeta primers. Assay: immunoSEQ multiplex PCR; the TCRdb copy retains only in-frame clones and omits some. The repertoire holds 65,000 to 85,000 clones, around 85% seen once, with 2.4% in the top ten. This clonotype originated in a woman between 50 and 59 years old in good health and CMV-seronegative. Material: PBMCs.

The CDR3 region has the DNA TGTGCCAGCAGGTCTAGCGGGGGGAGCGCCGGGGAGCTGTTTTTT. Protein sequence: CASRSSGGSAGELFF. V is TRBV2 and J is TRBJ2-2; 11 positions agree with TRBD2. The junction had 6 bases not matched to a gene; V was cut back by 6 bases and J by 6 bases. Germline V gene data show CDR1 as SNHLY and CDR2 as FYNNEI. The CDR3 has 15 amino acids.